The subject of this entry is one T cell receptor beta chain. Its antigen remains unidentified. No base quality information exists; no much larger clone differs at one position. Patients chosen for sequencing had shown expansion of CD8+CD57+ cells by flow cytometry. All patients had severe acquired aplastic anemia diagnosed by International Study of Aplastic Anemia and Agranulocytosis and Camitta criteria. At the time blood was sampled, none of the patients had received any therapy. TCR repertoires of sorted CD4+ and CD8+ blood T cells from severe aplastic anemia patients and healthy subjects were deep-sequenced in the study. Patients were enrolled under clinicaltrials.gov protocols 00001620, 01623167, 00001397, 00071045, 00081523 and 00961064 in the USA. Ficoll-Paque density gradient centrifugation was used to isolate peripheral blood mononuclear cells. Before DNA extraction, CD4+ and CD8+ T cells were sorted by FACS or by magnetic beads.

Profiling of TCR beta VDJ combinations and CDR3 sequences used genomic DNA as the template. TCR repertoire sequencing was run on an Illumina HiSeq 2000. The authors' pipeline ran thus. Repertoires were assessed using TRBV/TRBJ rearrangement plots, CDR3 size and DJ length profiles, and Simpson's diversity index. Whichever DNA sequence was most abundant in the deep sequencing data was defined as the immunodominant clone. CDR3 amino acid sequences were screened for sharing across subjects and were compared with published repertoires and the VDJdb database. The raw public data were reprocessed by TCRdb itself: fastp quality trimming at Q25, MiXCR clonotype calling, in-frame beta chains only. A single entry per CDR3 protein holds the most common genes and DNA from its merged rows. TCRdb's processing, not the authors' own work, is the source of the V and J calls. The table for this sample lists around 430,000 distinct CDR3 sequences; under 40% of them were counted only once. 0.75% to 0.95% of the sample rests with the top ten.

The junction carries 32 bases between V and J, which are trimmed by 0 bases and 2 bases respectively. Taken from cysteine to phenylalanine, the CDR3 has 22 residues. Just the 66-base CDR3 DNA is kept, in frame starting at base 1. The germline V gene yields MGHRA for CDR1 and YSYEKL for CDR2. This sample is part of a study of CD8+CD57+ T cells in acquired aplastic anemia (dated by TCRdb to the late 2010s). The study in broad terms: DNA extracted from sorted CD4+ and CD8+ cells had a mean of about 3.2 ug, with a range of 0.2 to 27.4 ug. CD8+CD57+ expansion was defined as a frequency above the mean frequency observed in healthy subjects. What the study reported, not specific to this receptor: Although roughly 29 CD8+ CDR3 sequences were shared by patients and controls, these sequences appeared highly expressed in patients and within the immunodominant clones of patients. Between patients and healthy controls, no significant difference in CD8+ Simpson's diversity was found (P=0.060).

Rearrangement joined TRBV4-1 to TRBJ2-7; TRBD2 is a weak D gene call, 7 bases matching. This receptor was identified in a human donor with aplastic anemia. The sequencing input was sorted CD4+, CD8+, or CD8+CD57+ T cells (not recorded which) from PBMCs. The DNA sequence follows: TGCGCCAGCAGCCAAGATAAGGTCAACTCGGGGGGCAGTTCCGCGAAAACCTACGAGCAGTACTTC. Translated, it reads CASSQDKVNSGGSSAKTYEQYF.